This TCR beta chain was documented in a study of human T cells and chemical hapten exposure (dated by TCRdb to the early 2020s). Regarding the study in general: For sensitization, 2% DPC in acetone was applied to a roughly 2 cm by roughly 2 cm area of upper inner arm skin. Throughout the roughly 25-week study period, patients were also given weekly therapeutic DPC doses on the scalp. The study tracked peripheral blood TCR repertoire changes in vivo during primary and secondary sensitization to the hapten diphenylcyclopropenone (DPC) in alopecia patients. Alopecia areata with under or over 50% scalp involvement, alopecia totalis and alopecia universalis were represented in the patient cohort, which was mostly female. Patch testing was done on the upper back using Finn chambers containing 0.01% DPC, and results were scored after 6 days according to International Contact Dermatitis Research Group standards. Libraries were combined into a pool for sequencing, and differences in TCR yield between samples came mainly from small differences in library volumes within the pool. Patient blood was sampled pre-sensitization (week 0) and at 2, 6 and about 24 weeks after DPC sensitization. Around 30 alopecia patients provided blood for TCR sequencing at one to four time points (pre-sensitization, 2, 6 and 24 weeks). Summary of the overall study and its limitations: The number of PT1 expanded TCRs positively correlated with patch test score, significant at thresholds 8, 16 and 32 but not 4. Significantly more large CDR3 similarity clusters were formed by expanded TCRs than by pre-sensitization or healthy control sets, consistent with antigen-driven responses. Repeated subsampling changed both the strength of the expansion versus patch-test correlation and the threshold at which that correlation became significant. Because all patients had alopecia, a presumed autoimmune disease, the immune response of the patients might differ from that of healthy individuals. No change with DPC sensitization was found in the number of TCRs above 1 in 1000 frequency, and no evidence of global repertoire structure alterations was found.

From cysteine to phenylalanine, the CDR3 is 12 amino acids long. Just the 36-base CDR3 DNA is kept, in frame starting at base 1. Trimming at the junction amounts to 5 bases on V and 2 bases on J, and the germline ends lie 7 bases apart. The germline V gene gives CDR1 as MNHEY and CDR2 as SVGEGT. Library prep was done by RACE. The instrument given in TCRdb is NextSeq 500. Library preparation attached unique molecular identifiers to individual cDNA molecules for quantitative, reproducible TCR counting. For every blood RNA sample, sequencing covered both the TCR alpha and TCR beta chains. The authors' analysis ran thus. Samples had a median of around 92,000 TCRs, with a range from about 23,224 to 690,600. V, J and CDR3 annotation of the TCR reads was carried out using the Decombinator software suite. For the PS versus PT1 abundance plots, all samples were subsampled to the same number of TCRs (28,000). Expanded TCRs were defined as absent before sensitization and observed at least eight times at the 2-week time point. TCRdb handled the public reads itself, with Q25 trimming in fastp and clone calling in MiXCR, and kept productive beta chains. Every entry covers one CDR3 protein and lists the most common genes and DNA from its rows. TCRdb's processing, not the study's, gives the V and J calls here. A total of approximately 400,000 distinct CDR3 sequences appear in this sample, approximately 4.4% of them only once. Approximately 2.3% of the sample goes to the ten largest clones.

In light of the paper, this sample's time point label describes: patch test 1, 2 weeks after DPC sensitization. Read against the paper, the sample's treatment or condition label means: therapeutic diphenylcyclopropenone sensitization with weekly scalp DPC. At every patch-test visit, the blood draw took place before the patch test was put on. Eligible patients were aged 18 to 70, diagnosed with alopecia, deemed suitable for DPC therapy, and excluded if pregnant. Total RNA was isolated from unfractionated whole blood collected in Tempus Blood RNA tubes. A few counts support this clonotype. The antigen it binds to is not known. Per-base quality was not reported, and no clone a single base away is much larger than it.

The source of this sequence is a woman aged 45-59 years with alopecia areata. Some clones in this sample may be carry-over from other donors' samples. This receptor chain uses TRBV6-2 or TRBV6-3 and TRBJ2-7; no D gene can be assigned with confidence. The specimen was whole blood, collected in connection with sensitization to the hapten diphenylcyclopropenone (DPC). The nucleotide sequence is TGTGCCAGCAGTACCCTAGCCTACGAGCAGTACTTC. Its protein is CASSTLAYEQYF.